The 2 T cell receptor beta chains listed next were all sequenced from one sample in a study of CD4 T cell repertoires in COVID-19. Clones were read by immunoSEQ multiplex PCR, and TCRdb kept only the in-frame ones, dropping some. This table has approximately 75,000 clones, roughly 80% appearing once. Sequences were derived from CD4+ T cells from peripheral blood, sampled after recovery from COVID-19. Every receptor here comes from a human donor who had COVID-19.

The count of this clone is one. The V call is TRBV4-1, the J call TRBJ2-5; 8 nucleotides match TRBD1. The V segment lost 1 base and the J segment 4 bases; nucleotides outside the gene matches: 2. The CDR3 sequence is 14 residues long. Germline CDR1 reads MGHRA; CDR2 reads YSYEKL. In DNA, the CDR3 is TGCGCCAGCAGCCAAGGAGGGACAGGAGAGACCCAGTACTTC. This translates into CASSQGGTGETQYF.

The chain joins TRBV5-1 to TRBJ2-3; perhaps TRBD1 as D (6 bases). V was trimmed by 3 bases and J by 2 bases, leaving 16 bases between them. The germline V gene has CDR1 SGHRS and CDR2 YFSETQ. The CDR3 loop spans 16 amino acids. The CDR3 sequence is CASSSEGQPSTDTQYF. CDR3 nucleotides: TGCGCCAGCAGCTCCGAGGGACAACCCTCCACAGATACGCAGTATTTT.